This T cell receptor (beta chain) was identified in a study of blood T cell repertoires in COVID-19. Across the whole study: Samples came from the United States, Italy and Spain, spanning acute and convalescent COVID-19. PBMCs, B-cell-depleted T cells, or T cells provided the cDNA or gDNA that made up the material.

This CDR3 has 16 amino acids. Germline CDR1 is MGHRA and CDR2 is YSYEKL. V shed 1 base and J 3 bases; nucleotides not matched to a gene: 9. Clones were sequenced by immunoSEQ multiplex PCR, and TCRdb holds only the in-frame ones, with some missing. This table has approximately 190,000 clones, around four fifths appearing once. The sequenced sample was peripheral blood. The chain is built from TRBV4-1 and TRBJ2-7; TRBD2 agrees at 7 bases. The TCR comes from a woman aged 30 to 39 with acute or convalescent COVID-19. The DNA of the CDR3 is TGCGCCAGCAGCCAAGTAGGGCTAGCGGAACGCTACGAGCAGTACTTC. Amino acid sequence: CASSQVGLAERYEQYF.